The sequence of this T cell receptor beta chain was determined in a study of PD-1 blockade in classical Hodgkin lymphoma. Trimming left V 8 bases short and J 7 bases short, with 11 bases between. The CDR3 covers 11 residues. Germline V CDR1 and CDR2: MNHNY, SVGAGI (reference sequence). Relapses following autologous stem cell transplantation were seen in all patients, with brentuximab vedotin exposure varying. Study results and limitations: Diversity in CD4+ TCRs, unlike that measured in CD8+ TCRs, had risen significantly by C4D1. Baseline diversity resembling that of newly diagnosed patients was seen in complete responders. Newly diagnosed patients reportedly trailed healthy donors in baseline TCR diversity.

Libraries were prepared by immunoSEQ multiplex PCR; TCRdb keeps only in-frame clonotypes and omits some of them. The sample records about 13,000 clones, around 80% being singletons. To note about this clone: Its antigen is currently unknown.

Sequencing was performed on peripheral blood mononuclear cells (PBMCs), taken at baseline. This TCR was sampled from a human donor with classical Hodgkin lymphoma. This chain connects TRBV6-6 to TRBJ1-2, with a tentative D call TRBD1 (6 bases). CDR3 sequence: CASQLGGGYTF. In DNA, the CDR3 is TGTGCCAGCCAACTAGGGGGTGGCTACACCTTC.